This T cell receptor beta chain was sequenced for a study of shared T cell receptors in the human thymus (dated by TCRdb to about 2021). For the wider study: The study examined how self-reactive, shared T-cell receptor alpha chains are generated in the human thymus.

About this clone itself: Its antigen remains undetermined. No base quality information exists; no much larger clone differs at one position.

As encoded in the germline V gene (reference sequence), CDR1 is MNHNY while CDR2 is SVGAGI. A distance of 14 bases separates the germline ends of V and J, which lose 8 bases and 3 bases respectively. From its cysteine to its phenylalanine, the CDR3 spans 15 amino acids. Just the 45-base CDR3 DNA is kept, in frame starting at base 1. The library came from the immunoSEQ multiplex PCR assay. TCRdb's version of the immuneACCESS table is confined to in-frame rearrangements and falls short of the full clone set. An unresolved V gene accounts for under half of the shortfall where checked; the remainder is of unknown origin. This sample has over 650,000 clones in its table, and approximately 87% of those were observed once. Approximately 0.0097% of the sample comes from the top ten. In addition, the sample was reused for a study of human thymus T cells. The second study also describes: In Finland, the donors were immunologically healthy infants who were having open corrective cardiac surgery for congenital heart defects. Thymus tissue was obtained as surgical resects removed during corrective cardiac surgery. Both the thymic and the peripheral blood repertoires appeared to show biased V and J gene segment usage. The related research reported highly overlapping thymic TCR repertoires among unrelated individuals. TCR alpha and beta repertoires from about 8 infant thymus samples and a few related peripheral blood samples were characterized in the study. The infant donors were roughly 6 to 244 days old, and the cohort included over five males and two females. Thymocytes were mechanically released from the tissue and were stored as pellets of roughly 9-31 million cells at -70 degrees C. A QIAsymphony instrument was used to extract genomic DNA from frozen cell pellets. The immunoSEQ multiplex PCR assay was used to amplify the TCRB and TCRAD loci from a standardized quantity of quality-controlled genomic DNA. The amplicons covered the V(D)J region and were long enough to include the CDR3 and to identify the V and J genes. Amplicon sequencing was performed on an Illumina platform through the commercial immunoSEQ service. Corrections for primer bias and sequencing errors followed previously described methods, while TCRAD and TCRB definitions were based on the IMGT database. immunoSEQ Analyzer 3.0 and VDJTools were used for repertoire analysis, which covered basic statistics, V/J segment usage, diversity estimates, rarefaction and pairwise overlap. To estimate diversity, the Chao1, ChaoE, Efron-Thisted, Shannon and inverse Simpson indices were applied, and diversity was also estimated on datasets down-sampled to the smallest sample. Repertoire overlap was assessed by strict matching of CDR3 nucleotide sequence, V gene and J gene, and clustering was done by Jaccard-based multidimensional scaling. On average, roughly 800,000 unique TCRB clonotypes were obtained from thymus samples, compared with approximately 82,000 from blood samples.

The specimen was thymocytes. The sequence came from a boy in the first two years of life with a congenital heart defect. Donor details come from another sample of the same person, matched by shared clones. The chain joins TRBV6-6 to TRBJ1-6; the D segment could be TRBD1, given 6 matching bases. For the CDR3, the sequence is CASGQRIRYNSPLHF. In nucleotide form, the sequence is TGTGCCAGCGGACAGAGGATTCGCTATAATTCACCCCTCCACTTT.